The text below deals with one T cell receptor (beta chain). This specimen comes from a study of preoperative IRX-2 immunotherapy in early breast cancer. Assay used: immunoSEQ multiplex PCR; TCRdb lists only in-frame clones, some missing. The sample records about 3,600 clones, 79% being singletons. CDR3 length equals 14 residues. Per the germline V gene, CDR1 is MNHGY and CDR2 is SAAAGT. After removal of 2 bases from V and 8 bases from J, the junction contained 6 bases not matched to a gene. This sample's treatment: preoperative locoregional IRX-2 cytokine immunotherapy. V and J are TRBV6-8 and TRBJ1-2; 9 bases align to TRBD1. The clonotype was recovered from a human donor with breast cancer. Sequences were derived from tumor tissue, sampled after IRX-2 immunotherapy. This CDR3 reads CASSYQGQGGGYTF. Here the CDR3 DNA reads TGTGCCAGCAGTTACCAGGGACAGGGAGGGGGCTACACCTTC.